This T cell receptor beta chain is from a study of cytomegalovirus exposure and HLA in healthy donors. Primers: 60 Vbeta forward and 13 Jbeta reverse. This table comes from immunoSEQ multiplex PCR, and its TCRdb copy is limited to in-frame clones, with some not included. The sample lists around 190,000 clones; 70% to 80% were seen once. Study-level points and caveats: The authors later found most CMV-associated TCR beta chains appeared HLA-restricted.

CDR3 length: 11 amino acids. Germline CDR1 SGHAT, CDR2 FQNNGV. V was cut by 8 bases and J by 5 bases, with 9 bases left in between. Turning to this clone: Its antigen is currently unknown.

The sequenced sample consisted of PBMCs. The TCR sequence derives from a man between 25 and 39 years old in good health and CMV-seronegative. The chain is built from TRBV11-2 and TRBJ1-1, with D hard to call. CDR3 bases: TGTGCCAGCGCCCCCGAGACTGAAGCTTTCTTT. This translates into CASAPETEAFF.